A selection of T cell receptor beta chains follows, all from one sample in a study of T-cell memory formation after mild COVID-19. TCRdb itself ran the 5' RACE reads through MiXCR, one entry per CDR3 protein. The data show some 110,000 distinct CDR3 sequences, with roughly 12% seen just once and around 26% held by the top ten. Sequences were obtained from PBMCs or a T cell subset sorted from them (not recorded which). Source of these receptors: an adult woman who had mild COVID-19 (a few samples of this study predate the infection). Cell type and time point are not known. The CDR3 runs from the conserved cysteine through the conserved F or W. D genes are given only for firm matches. Expanded clones are given a class, and other clones once, few, many or no size at all.

j_gene | abundance | d_gene | v_gene | CDR3aa | CDR3nt
TRBJ2-3 | few | TRBD2 | TRBV29-1 | CSVRLAEQYF | TGCAGCGTTCGACTAGCGGAGCAGTATTTT
TRBJ2-7 | once | TRBD1 | TRBV29-1 | CSVETGSPSYEQYF | TGCAGCGTAGAGACAGGGTCCCCCTCCTACGAGCAGTACTTC
TRBJ2-7 | many | . | TRBV5-5 | CASSSWGGDLSSYEQYF | TGTGCCAGCAGCTCGTGGGGTGGAGACCTAAGCTCCTACGAGCAGTACTTC
TRBJ2-7 | . | TRBD2 | TRBV20-1 | CSARDPAGGPGQYF | TGCAGTGCTAGAGACCCAGCGGGAGGGCCGGGGCAGTACTTC
TRBJ2-1 | few | TRBD2 | TRBV24-1 | CATTPGSGSFMGEFF | TGTGCCACCACCCCGGGGAGCGGGAGTTTTATGGGAGAGTTCTTC
TRBJ2-5 | few | TRBD2 | TRBV6-5 | CASSPLAGVQETQYF | TGTGCCAGCAGTCCCCTAGCGGGGGTCCAAGAGACCCAGTACTTC
TRBJ2-5 | few | TRBD2 | TRBV20-1 | CSARDTRSSGLFRTQYF | TGCAGTGCTAGAGACACGAGGAGTAGCGGGCTGTTTCGTACCCAGTACTTC
TRBJ2-6 | . | . | TRBV20-1 | CSARDLKFTSGANVLTF | TGCAGTGCTAGAGACCTGAAGTTTACATCTGGGGCCAACGTCCTGACTTTC
TRBJ2-7 | . | . | TRBV19 | CASSWGDSYEQYF | TGTGCCAGTAGTTGGGGGGACTCCTACGAGCAGTACTTC
TRBJ2-3 | . | . | TRBV7-8 | CASSFPSRGASTDTQYF | TGTGCCAGCAGCTTTCCCTCACGGGGGGCGAGCACAGATACGCAGTATTTT
TRBJ2-7 | few | TRBD2 | TRBV20-1 | CSARDSGGLYEQYF | TGCAGTGCTAGAGATAGCGGGGGGCTCTACGAGCAGTACTTC
TRBJ1-5 | few | . | TRBV7-9 | CASSSGPGQPQHF | TGTGCCAGCAGCTCGGGCCCAGGGCAGCCCCAGCATTTT
TRBJ2-6 | . | TRBD2 | TRBV4-2 | CASSQLWTSGSPGANVLTF | TGTGCCAGCAGCCAACTGTGGACTAGCGGGAGCCCAGGGGCCAACGTCCTGACTTTC
TRBJ2-7 | many | . | TRBV24-1 | CATSGDRDYEQYF | TGTGCCACCAGCGGTGACCGGGACTACGAGCAGTACTTC
TRBJ2-7 | . | TRBD1 | TRBV6-2/TRBV6-3 | CASSSGTGKGEQYF | TGTGCCAGCAGTTCCGGGACAGGGAAGGGCGAGCAGTACTTC
TRBJ2-1 | many | . | TRBV6-5 | CASSYVRGSYNEQFF | TGTGCCAGCAGTTACGTCAGGGGCTCCTACAATGAGCAGTTCTTC
TRBJ1-1 | few | . | TRBV4-2 | CASSQEPGQEMNTEAFF | TGTGCCAGCAGCCAAGAACCAGGGCAGGAGATGAACACTGAAGCTTTCTTT
TRBJ2-7 | . | TRBD1 | TRBV9 | CASSVNTDRPEGAAYEQYF | TGTGCCAGCAGCGTAAATACGGACAGGCCCGAAGGGGCCGCCTACGAGCAGTACTTC
TRBJ2-3 | once | . | TRBV5-5 | CASSLAEGVAQYF | TGTGCCAGCAGCTTGGCGGAGGGAGTGGCGCAGTATTTT
TRBJ1-5 | few | . | TRBV7-8 | CASSPGQRAYSNQPQHF | TGTGCCAGCAGCCCCGGACAGAGAGCCTATAGCAATCAGCCCCAGCATTTT
TRBJ2-1 | few | TRBD1 | TRBV6-6 | CASRPPGQGLYEQFF | TGTGCCAGCAGGCCGCCGGGACAGGGTCTCTATGAGCAGTTCTTC
TRBJ1-1 | . | . | TRBV4-3 | CASSQVSGNTEAFF | TGCGCCAGCAGCCAAGTTTCAGGGAACACTGAAGCTTTCTTT
TRBJ1-1 | . | . | TRBV7-2 | CASSLVLGDNTEAFF | TGTGCCAGCAGCTTAGTATTGGGGGATAACACTGAAGCTTTCTTT
TRBJ2-5 | many | TRBD1 | TRBV7-9 | CASRPGQGETQYF | TGTGCCAGCAGACCCGGACAGGGGGAGACCCAGTACTTC
TRBJ2-5 | . | TRBD2 | TRBV6-2/TRBV6-3 | CASIGLAEGGKTQYF | TGTGCCAGCATCGGACTAGCGGAAGGGGGGAAGACCCAGTACTTC
TRBJ2-1 | many | . | TRBV5-5 | CASSLGYEQFF | TGTGCCAGCAGCCTCGGGTATGAGCAGTTCTTC
TRBJ2-7 | few | . | TRBV30 | CAWSPRGPHEQYF | TGTGCCTGGAGTCCCCGGGGACCGCACGAGCAGTACTTC